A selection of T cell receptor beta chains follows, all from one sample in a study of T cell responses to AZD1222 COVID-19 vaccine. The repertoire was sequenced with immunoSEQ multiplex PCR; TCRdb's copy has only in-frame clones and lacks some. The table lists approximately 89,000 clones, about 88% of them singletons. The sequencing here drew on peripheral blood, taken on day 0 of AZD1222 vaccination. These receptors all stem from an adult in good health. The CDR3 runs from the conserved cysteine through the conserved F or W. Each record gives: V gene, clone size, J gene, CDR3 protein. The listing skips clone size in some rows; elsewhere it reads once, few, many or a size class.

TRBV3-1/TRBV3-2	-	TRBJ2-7	CASSQVYEQYF
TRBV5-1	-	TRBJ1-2	CASSLAGAREYGYTF
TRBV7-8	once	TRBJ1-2	CASSLQANYGYTF
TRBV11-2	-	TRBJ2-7	CASSLGVPEQYF
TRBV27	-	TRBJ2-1	CASSLSAGVDEQFF
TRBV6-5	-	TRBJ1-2	CASSYSRESRGYTF
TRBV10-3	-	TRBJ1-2	CAISEAGEYGYTF
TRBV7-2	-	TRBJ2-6	CASSSRGGGSGANVLTF
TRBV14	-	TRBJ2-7	CASSPGLPPYEQYF
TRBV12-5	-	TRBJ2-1	CASALDRVIYNEQFF
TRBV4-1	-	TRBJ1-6	CASSQDRGQGSPLHF
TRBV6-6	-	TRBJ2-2	CASSLNAGARLPGELFF
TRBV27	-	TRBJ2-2	CASRRGGELFF
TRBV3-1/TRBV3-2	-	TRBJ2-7	CASSFSGTVRYEQYF
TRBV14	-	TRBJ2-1	CASSQEPGNEQFF
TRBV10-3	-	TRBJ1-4	CAISDGRTEHEKLFF
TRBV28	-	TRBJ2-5	CASSESGTGWGTQYF
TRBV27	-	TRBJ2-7	CASSLIATSIFGEQYF
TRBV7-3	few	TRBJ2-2	CASSPRAGLANTGELFF
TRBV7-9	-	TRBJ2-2	CASSSNRATGELFF
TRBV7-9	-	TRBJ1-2	CASSLGVGLPYGYTF
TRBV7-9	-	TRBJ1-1	CASSLPRGAVSTEAFF
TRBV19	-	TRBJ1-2	CASSADRGIYGYTF
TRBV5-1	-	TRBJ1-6	CASSLSRGGDNSPLHF
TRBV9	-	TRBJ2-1	CASSTAGTSSKNEQFF
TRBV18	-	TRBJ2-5	CASSPQGETQYF
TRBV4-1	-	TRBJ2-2	CASSQAFLGGEGELFF
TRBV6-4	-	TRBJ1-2	CASSGDRGYGYTF
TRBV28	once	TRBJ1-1	CASVGPSMNTEAFF
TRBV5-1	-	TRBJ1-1	CAPFTGNTEAFF
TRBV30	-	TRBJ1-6	CAWQPGQGSPLHF
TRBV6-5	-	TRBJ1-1	CASSYKGRTTEAFF